Below, one TCR beta chain is given with its context. The junction does not match germline at one end; this may be a read error. The PCR ran on 60 Vbeta and 13 Jbeta primers. Using immunoSEQ multiplex PCR, the repertoire was profiled, and TCRdb retains in-frame clones only, with some absent. The sample holds some 120,000 clones, approximately 84% seen once. Germline values: CDR1 SEHNR, CDR2 FQNEAQ (reference sequence). This CDR3 is 14 amino acids long. The sample comes from a study of cytomegalovirus exposure and HLA in healthy donors. The sequencing sample was made of PBMCs. This rearrangement joins TRBV7-9 to TRBJ1-2; D call uncertain. The origin of this receptor is a man younger than 30 in good health and CMV-seropositive. Written as DNA, the CDR3 is TGTTCCAGCAGCTTAGAAGTGGGCAACTATGGCTACACCTTC. This translates into CSSSLEVGNYGYTF.